This TCR beta chain comes out of a study of blood T cell repertoires in COVID-19. Study at large: Researchers got acute and convalescent COVID-19 samples from the United States, Italy and Spain. Sources were T cells, B-cell-depleted T cells, or PBMCs; the material itself was cDNA or gDNA.

In the authors' methods: Researchers report that nucleated cell counts were estimated from reference gene primer amplification. The repertoire was sequenced with immunoSEQ multiplex PCR; TCRdb's copy has only in-frame clones and lacks some. For V, J and clone size, that table is used; D and trimming come from the DNA. Here the sample spans around 250,000 clones, around nine tenths being singletons. V gave up 9 bases and J gave up 7 bases; unmatched junction bases: 10. The CDR3 spans 14 residues. In germline, CDR1 is LNHDA, CDR2 SQIVND (reference sequence). This clonotype was obtained from a woman in her sixties or seventies with active or convalescent COVID-19. The specimen sequenced was peripheral blood. J is TRBJ1-4 and V is TRBV19, with TRBD1 matching over 8 bases. The CDR3 region is CASTRTGLGEKLFF. The CDR3 bases are TGTGCCAGCACCCGGACAGGGCTAGGTGAAAAACTGTTTTTT. The whole variable domain, filled in from reference TRBV19 and TRBJ1-4, reads DGGITQSPKYLFRKEGQNVTLSCEQNLNHDAMYWYRQDPGQGLRLIYYSQIVNDFQKGDIAEGYSVSREKKESFPLTVTSAQKNPTAFYLCASTRTGLGEKLFFGSGTQLSVL.